These 9 T cell receptor beta chains share one sample of origin, sequenced in a study of cytotoxic CD8 clonotypes in ibrutinib-treated CLL. TCRdb keeps only in-frame clones here, not all; method: immunoSEQ multiplex PCR. This sample carries approximately 150,000 clones, about 88% of them seen once, and the ten largest clones take roughly 3%. The input for sequencing was PBMCs, taken at disease progression, from a patient treated with ibrutinib. Receptors originate from a human donor with chronic lymphocytic leukemia.

A few counts support this clone. The chain carries TRBV5-6 and TRBJ1-2; D is possibly TRBD1 (5 bases). The V and J ends lost 0 bases and 5 bases respectively, with 8 bases between them. From germline, CDR1 is SGHDT and CDR2 YYEEEE. The CDR3 runs 13 residues. CDR3 in amino acids: CASSLDRSYGYTF. In nucleotides, the CDR3 is TGTGCCAGCAGCTTGGACAGGTCTTATGGCTACACCTTC.

This clone was counted only a few times. The chain has TRBV5-1 and TRBJ2-1; 7 positions agree with TRBD1. The CDR3 length is 19 residues. Germline V gene lookup returns CDR1 SGHRS and CDR2 YFSETQ. Germline trimming cut 3 bases from V and 2 bases from J; bases unmatched to any gene: 17. The CDR3 loop reads CASSSGQAWILNAYNEQFF. The CDR3 nucleotides read TGCGCCAGCAGCTCTGGACAGGCCTGGATCCTAAACGCCTACAATGAGCAGTTCTTC.

The chain joins TRBV6-5 to TRBJ2-7, with 12 bases identical to TRBD2. This CDR3 spans 15 amino acids. The V gene end was trimmed by 6 bases and the J gene end by 11 bases; junction bases not matched to a gene: 14. Germline V CDR1 and CDR2: MNHEY, SVGAGI. CDR3 in DNA: TGTGCCAGCAGGCGCCTCAAGACTAGCGGGAGAGTCGAGTACTTC. Protein sequence: CASRRLKTSGRVEYF.

This chain joins TRBV9 and TRBJ1-1; TRBD1 matches at 7 bases. CDR3 size: 14 residues. J was trimmed by 4 bases and V by 3 bases; bases with no gene match: 6. Germline-derived CDR1 and CDR2 are SGDLS and YYNGEE. The CDR3 reads CASSATGTVTEAFF. DNA of the CDR3: TGTGCCAGCAGCGCAACCGGGACAGTCACTGAAGCTTTCTTT.

The J gene is TRBJ1-5, the V gene TRBV6-6; no definite D call. CDR3 size: 12 residues. The V end lost 4 bases, the J end lost 7 bases, and 8 bases lay between the germline ends. Germline assignment: CDR1 MNHNY and CDR2 SVGAGI (reference sequence). The CDR3 DNA reads TGTGCCAGCAGTTTAAGCGGACAGCCCCAGCATTTT. This encodes CASSLSGQPQHF.

This clone has just one count. V gene TRBV6-5 combines with J gene TRBJ2-7; D is undetermined. The CDR3 consists of 11 residues. Germline V CDR1 and CDR2: MNHEY, SVGAGI. Trimming took 10 bases from V and 4 from J, leaving 11 bases between them. The CDR3 is CATSVGYEQYF. The CDR3 DNA reads as TGTGCCACCTCTGTGGGGTACGAGCAGTACTTC.

The gene calls are TRBV6-5 and TRBJ2-3; D unclear. This CDR3 is built from 11 residues. Deletions cut 3 bases from V and 6 bases from J, with 4 bases between. The germline V gene encodes CDR1 MNHEY and CDR2 SVGAGI. CDR3 nucleotide sequence: TGTGCCAGCAGTTATTATGATACGCAGTATTTT. Translated: CASSYYDTQYF.

The chain recombines TRBV7-9 with TRBJ1-4; 9 bases are shared with TRBD1. V trimming: 7 bases; J trimming: 5 bases; junction bases outside the gene matches: 5. The CDR3 contains 14 residues. The V gene's germline CDR1 is SEHNR and CDR2 FQNEAQ (reference sequence). DNA of the CDR3: TGTGCCAGCACCCCGGGACAGGGAAATGAAAAACTGTTTTTT. Encoded protein: CASTPGQGNEKLFF.

In its sample, this clone was seen once. V and J are TRBV5-6 and TRBJ2-5; a possible D gene is TRBD1 (5 bases). Germline V gives CDR1 SGHDT, CDR2 YYEEEE. The CDR3 extends over 16 amino acids. V was clipped by 1 base and J by 4 bases, with 17 bases between them. The CDR3 loop is CASSLIAQGTRETQYF. CDR3 coding DNA: TGTGCCAGCAGCTTGATCGCCCAGGGTACACGAGAGACCCAGTACTTC.